This TCR beta chain was identified in a study of cytomegalovirus exposure and HLA in healthy donors. A note on this clone: The antigen remains unidentified. Germline and junction disagree at one end, which may indicate a read error.

Looked up from germline, CDR1 is SEHNR and CDR2 is FQNEAQ (reference sequence). CDR3 length: 12 residues. Primers included in the PCR were 60 Vbeta and 13 Jbeta primers. Produced via immunoSEQ multiplex PCR; TCRdb's table is partial and in-frame only. The sample holds 150,000 to 200,000 clones, about 90% seen once. Study observations and caveats: Earlier analysis looked at TCR beta V segments, and most were productive about 87% or about 30% of the time. In all likelihood, a cluster of highly shared sequence variants was a sequencing artifact. The authors excluded some V segments, including TRBV6-2 and TRBV6-3, as indistinguishable.

The rearrangement joins TRBV7-9 to TRBJ2-1, with TRBD2 identical over 9 bases. This receptor was taken from a girl less than two years old in good health and CMV-seronegative. Material for sequencing was PBMCs. The CDR3 nucleotides read TGTTCCAGCAGCTTATCGGGACTAGCCCAGTTCTTC. This translates into CSSSLSGLAQFF.